This TCR beta chain was identified during a study of OX40 agonist ivuxolimab in advanced cancers. Findings of the study overall: Clonal expansion among partial responders at 0.1-3.0 mg/kg ranked near the lowest.

Clones were read by immunoSEQ multiplex PCR, and TCRdb kept only the in-frame ones, dropping some. The table shows 77,000 or so clones, with approximately 85% occurring only once. Per germline, CDR1 SGHRS and CDR2 YFSETQ. The CDR3 spans 18 residues. V was pared by 5 bases and J by 0 bases, with 14 bases of the junction left unmatched. Comment on this clone: The antigen is unknown.

J is TRBJ1-1 and V is TRBV5-1, with 9 bases aligning to TRBD1. The sequence was collected from an adult with an advanced solid tumor such as melanoma, head and neck, liver or kidney cancer. Here the sequenced sample was CD4+ or CD8+ T cells sorted from blood, taken in a trial of the OX40 agonist ivuxolimab. CDR3 DNA sequence: TGCGCCAGCAGGGGACAGGGCGGACTTAAAATAGTGAACACTGAAGCTTTCTTT. Amino acid sequence: CASRGQGGLKIVNTEAFF. Complete variable domain (other parts from reference TRBV5-1 and TRBJ1-1): KAGVTQTPRYLIKTRGQQVTLSCSPISGHRSVSWYQQTPGQGLQFLFEYFSETQRNKGNFPGRFSGRQFSNSRSEMNVSTLELGDSALYLCASRGQGGLKIVNTEAFFGQGTRLTVV.